Sequencing of this TCR beta chain was carried out in a study of CD8 T cell repertoires and HIV-1 epitope variants. Study-level information: Each of Twenty-five Gag and Nef epitope peptides stimulated a separate culture. Controls included no peptide, Ebola AY9 epitope, and a CMV, EBV, flu pool. Separate from the cultures, 1M uncultured T cells served as baseline.

Concerning this clone: Antigen unknown.

On the immunoSEQ platform, TCR beta CDR3s were sequenced at survey depth. The table came from immunoSEQ multiplex PCR; TCRdb's copy has only in-frame clones and leaves some out. There are more than 4,000 clones in the sample; 66% occur only once, and about 45% lies in the top ten. J lost 2 bases, V lost 7 bases, and 9 bases had no gene match. The CDR3 loop spans 15 amino acids. In germline, CDR1 is LGHNT, CDR2 FRNRAP. The receptor's source is a male donor with HIV. The specimen was cultured CD8+ T cells derived from PBMCs. The chain joins TRBV12-5 to TRBJ2-3; 7 nucleotides line up with TRBD2. The CDR3 is CASALGTTYTDTQYF. CDR3 coding DNA: TGTGCTAGTGCCCTTGGGACTACTTACACAGATACGCAGTATTTT.